This T cell receptor beta chain was recorded in a study of spatial heterogeneity in lung cancer. Turning to the study itself: Alpha-chain sequences were consistently detected in smaller numbers than beta-chain sequences. Raw reads showed each unique TCR and UMI combination turning up more than ten times on average.

General study points: Ubiquitous expanded tumor TCRs surfaced in blood more at resection than they did at follow-up.

Concerning this clonotype: Its antigen is unknown.

Specified time point: sample taken at primary tumor resection. Sequencing of whole RNA from tumor, nontumor lung or frozen PBMC involved no sorting. TCRdb re-derived calls from the 5' RACE reads in MiXCR, one entry per CDR3 protein. The sample holds 11,000 to 15,000 distinct CDR3 sequences, 10% seen once. V dropped 6 bases and J dropped 4; count of bases not matched to a gene: 5. The CDR3 spans 13 residues. The V gene's germline CDR1 is SEHNR and CDR2 FQNEAQ (reference sequence). Here the sequenced sample was PBMCs, taken at surgery. This chain links TRBV7-9 with TRBJ1-1, with 7 bases matching TRBD1. The TCR originated in a male donor with early-stage non-small cell lung cancer. CDR3 protein: CASSRDSRTEAFF. DNA for the CDR3: TGTGCCAGCAGTCGGGACAGTCGCACTGAAGCTTTCTTT.